This T cell receptor beta chain is from a study of CD8 T cells in Susac syndrome. Random hexamers were used to reverse transcribe the RNA input (0.5 to 1 ug). TCRdb re-analysed the immunoSEQ multiplex PCR reads in MiXCR, keeping a single row per CDR3 protein. The sample lists roughly 88,000 distinct CDR3 sequences, roughly 96% occurring once. Germline assignment: CDR1 SEHNR and CDR2 FQNEAQ (reference sequence). V was cut by 1 base and J by 6 bases, with 15 bases left in between. This CDR3 is 15 amino acids long. Sequenced sample: CD8+ T cells from PBMCs. The TCR originated in a human donor with Susac syndrome. The chain combines TRBV7-9 with TRBJ1-1; D gene unclear. This CDR3 is CASSLGSQWVAEAFF. The CDR3 DNA sequence: TGTGCCAGCAGCTTAGGGTCCCAGTGGGTGGCTGAAGCTTTCTTT.